Below, 30 T cell receptor beta chains from the same sample are listed, as sequenced in a study of blood T cell repertoires in COVID-19. TCRdb's copy holds only in-frame clones and misses some; the assay was immunoSEQ multiplex PCR. The data hold 220,000 or so clones, with roughly 84% observed a single time. Sequenced material: PBMCs or T cells enriched from blood (not recorded which). The receptors stem from a woman in her thirties or forties who had recovered from COVID-19.

The chain recombines TRBV6-6 with TRBJ1-5; the D is unclear. V was trimmed by 0 bases and J by 0 bases, leaving 3 bases between them. From germline, CDR1 is MNHNY and CDR2 SVGAGI (reference sequence). The CDR3 covers 14 residues. The chain's CDR3 is CASSYSYSNQPQHF. In DNA, the CDR3 is TGTGCCAGCAGTTACTCATATAGCAATCAGCCCCAGCATTTT.

Here the CDR3 reads CASSFRVIDSPLHF. CDR3 in DNA: TGTGCCAGCAGCTTTCGTGTAATCGATTCACCCCTCCACTTT. This chain uses TRBV7-2 with TRBJ1-6; no firm D call. The CDR3 consists of 14 residues. V shed 3 bases and J shed 8 bases, with 11 bases lying between them. CDR1 and CDR2 (germline): SGHTA, FQGNSA.

This clone was counted once. V is TRBV30 and J is TRBJ1-5, with 9 positions matching TRBD1. Looked up from germline, CDR1 is GTSNPN and CDR2 is SVGIG (reference sequence). V shed 5 bases and J 5 bases; nucleotides not matched to a gene: 10. CDR3 length: 15 residues. CDR3 residues: CAWAPDRGVHQPQHF. The CDR3 DNA follows: TGTGCCTGGGCTCCGGACAGGGGAGTACATCAGCCCCAGCATTTT.

Written as DNA, the CDR3 is TGTGCCAGTAGTATTCGGAGAGGGCCCCCAGGCAATGAGCAGTTCTTC. This codes for CASSIRRGPPGNEQFF. The chain joins TRBV19 to TRBJ2-1; D possibly corresponds to TRBD2 (5 bases). V shed 3 bases and J shed 6 bases, with 18 bases lying between them. The germline V gene has CDR1 LNHDA and CDR2 SQIVND (reference sequence). This CDR3 region has 16 residues.

The chain links TRBV5-1 to TRBJ2-2, with a weak D call TRBD2 (6 bases). In germline, CDR1 is SGHRS, CDR2 YFSETQ. The V end lost 4 bases, the J end lost 2 bases, and 9 bases lay between the germline ends. The CDR3 has 14 amino acids. CDR3 DNA: TGCGCCAGCAGCCCGACTAGAAACACCGGGGAGCTGTTTTTT. As protein: CASSPTRNTGELFF. Using reference TRBV5-1 and TRBJ2-2 for the parts outside the CDR3, the full variable domain is KAGVTQTPRYLIKTRGQQVTLSCSPISGHRSVSWYQQTPGQGLQFLFEYFSETQRNKGNFPGRFSGRQFSNSRSEMNVSTLELGDSALYLCASSPTRNTGELFFGEGSRLTVL.

The chain recombines TRBV7-8 with TRBJ2-3; TRBD2 matches at 7 bases. From germline, CDR1 is SGHVS and CDR2 FQNEAQ. CDR3 length: 19 amino acids. Trimming at V came to 1 base and at J to 0 bases, leaving 13 bases not matched to a gene. The CDR3 coding sequence is TGTGCCAGCAGCTTAGGGGATGGGAGGGAAGGAGGAAGCACAGATACGCAGTATTTT. Translated: CASSLGDGREGGSTDTQYF.

The rearrangement joins TRBV30 to TRBJ1-1, with 9 positions matching TRBD1. Trimming took 5 bases from V and 6 from J; bases not matched to a gene: 7. The CDR3 is made up of 13 amino acids. Germline lookup yields CDR1 GTSNPN and CDR2 SVGIG (reference sequence). The CDR3 reads CAWARDRGSEAFF. The CDR3 DNA reads TGTGCCTGGGCCCGAGACAGGGGGTCTGAAGCTTTCTTT.

The V and J genes are TRBV3-1 (or the pseudogene TRBV3-2) and TRBJ2-1; 10 bases line up with TRBD2. This CDR3 spans 17 amino acids. Unmatched junction bases numbered 8, after V lost 1 base and J lost 5 bases. Germline CDR1 reads LGHDT; CDR2 reads YNNKEL (reference sequence). The CDR3 is CASSQAPRTSGDNEQFF. The CDR3 nucleotides are TGTGCCAGCAGCCAAGCCCCTCGGACTAGCGGAGACAATGAGCAGTTCTTC.

CDR3 sequence: CSATLHTEAFF. The DNA for the CDR3 is TGCAGTGCTACTCTACACACTGAAGCTTTCTTT. This chain uses TRBV20-1 with TRBJ1-1, with D unresolved. The CDR3 spans 11 residues. V gave up 4 bases and J gave up 3 bases, with 6 bases separating them. Germline CDR1 reads DFQATT; CDR2 reads SNEGSKA (reference sequence).

The V and J genes are TRBV24-1 and TRBJ1-1; TRBD1 aligns across 8 bases. Germline V gene sequence: CDR1 KGHDR, CDR2 SFDVKD. The V and J ends lost 7 bases and 3 bases, in that order; junction bases with no gene match: 6. The CDR3 has 14 amino acids. The CDR3 spells CATRPPGQDTEAFF. The DNA for the CDR3 is TGTGCCACCAGACCCCCGGGACAGGACACTGAAGCTTTCTTT.

The rearrangement links TRBV7-2 to TRBJ2-7; 7 nucleotides line up with TRBD1. Germline lookup yields CDR1 SGHTA and CDR2 FQGNSA. Germline trimming cut 5 bases from V and 0 bases from J; bases unmatched to any gene: 7. CDR3 length: 15 residues. The CDR3 DNA reads TGTGCCAGCAGCCCGGACAGGCCTAGCTCCTACGAGCAGTACTTC. Its protein product is CASSPDRPSSYEQYF.

The V and J genes are TRBV15 and TRBJ1-1; 7 positions agree with TRBD1. Germline V lookup: CDR1 LNHNV, CDR2 YYDKDF (reference sequence). The length of the CDR3 is 15 residues. V was pared by 2 bases and J by 0 bases, with 3 bases of the junction left unmatched. This CDR3 is CATSRYRGVNTEAFF. CDR3 nucleotides: TGTGCCACCAGCAGATACAGGGGCGTGAACACTGAAGCTTTCTTT. Based on the CDR3 plus reference TRBV15 and TRBJ1-1, the full variable domain is DAMVIQNPRYQVTQFGKPVTLSCSQTLNHNVMYWYQQKSSQAPKLLFHYYDKDFNNEADTPDNFQSRRPNTSFCFLDIRSPGLGDTAMYLCATSRYRGVNTEAFFGQGTRLTVV.

The rearrangement uses TRBV30 and TRBJ1-6; tentative D call: TRBD1 (5 bases). This CDR3 has 12 amino acids. The V end lost 5 bases, the J end lost 6 bases, and 8 bases lay between the germline ends. Germline CDR1 is GTSNPN and CDR2 is SVGIG (reference sequence). The CDR3 sequence is CAWADSNSPLHF. CDR3 in DNA: TGTGCCTGGGCCGACAGTAATTCACCCCTCCACTTT.

The chain uses TRBV21-1 and TRBJ1-1; the DNA was not used to check the table's D call, TRBD1. TRBV21-1 is given as a pseudogene. The CDR3 runs 14 residues. DNA for the CDR3: TGTGCCAGCAGCAAATTGGGACAGAACACTGAAGCTTTCTTT. Its translation is CASSKLGQNTEAFF.

This clone was recorded once. This chain joins TRBV3-1 (or the pseudogene TRBV3-2) and TRBJ2-1, with a possible D match to TRBD1 (5 bases). Germline CDR1 reads LGHDT; CDR2 reads YNNKEL (reference sequence). CDR3 length equals 13 residues. Trimming took off 3 bases at V and 3 bases at J, with 6 bases between the two ends. The CDR3 region is CASSQTDYNEQFF. Here the CDR3 DNA reads TGTGCCAGCAGCCAGACAGACTACAATGAGCAGTTCTTC.

This chain connects TRBV11-3 to TRBJ1-2; D is unresolved. The germline CDR1 and CDR2 sequences are SGHNT and YENEEA. Trimming removed 1 base at V and 2 bases at J, with 8 bases between. The CDR3 is 14 amino acids. CDR3 coding DNA: TGTGCCAGCAGCTTAGTCGGGTTAAACTATGGCTACACCTTC. Translated, it gives CASSLVGLNYGYTF. Using reference TRBV11-3 and TRBJ1-2 for the parts outside the CDR3, the full variable domain is EAGVVQSPRYKIIEKKQPVAFWCNPISGHNTLYWYLQNLGQGPELLIRYENEEAVDDSQLPKDRFSAERLKGVDSTLKIQPAELGDSAVYLCASSLVGLNYGYTFGSGTRLTVV.

There are a few counts of this clone. The CDR3: CASSVYHSSSNEKLFF. DNA of the CDR3: TGTGCCAGCAGCGTCTATCATAGTTCCTCTAATGAAAAACTGTTTTTT. The V call is TRBV9, the J call TRBJ1-4; D is uncertain. This CDR3 contains 16 residues. V was pared by 2 bases and J by 3 bases, with 14 bases between. Germline CDR1 SGDLS, CDR2 YYNGEE.

The chain is built from TRBV27 and TRBJ1-2; perhaps TRBD1 as D (6 bases). V lost 6 bases, J lost 5 bases, and 19 bases lay in between. Germline CDR1 reads MNHEY; CDR2 reads SMNVEV (reference sequence). This CDR3 is 15 amino acids long. CDR3 in DNA: TGTGCCAGCAGGCTCGGGTGGCGGGGGGCGTATGGCTACACCTTC. It specifies CASRLGWRGAYGYTF.

The chain carries TRBV14 and TRBJ1-2; 9 bases are shared with TRBD1. The CDR3 is 14 amino acids. J was trimmed by 3 bases and V by 3 bases; bases with no gene match: 2. Germline values: CDR1 SGHDN, CDR2 FVKESK. CDR3 nucleotide sequence: TGTGCCAGCAGCCAGGGACAGGGTTACTATGGCTACACCTTC. Protein sequence: CASSQGQGYYGYTF. The whole variable domain, filled in from reference TRBV14 and TRBJ1-2, reads EAGVTQFPSHSVIEKGQTVTLRCDPISGHDNLYWYRRVMGKEIKFLLHFVKESKQDESGMPNNRFLAERTGGTYSTLKVQPAELEDSGVYFCASSQGQGYYGYTFGSGTRLTVV.

The genes are TRBV29-1 and TRBJ1-1; 8 positions agree with TRBD1. This CDR3 contains 14 residues. V was pared by 5 bases and J by 5 bases, with 10 bases of the junction left unmatched. From germline, CDR1 is SQVTM and CDR2 ANQGSEA. The CDR3 DNA reads as TGCAGCGTTCTAGGCCAGGGGGCGCGGACTGAAGCTTTCTTT. Amino acids: CSVLGQGARTEAFF.

The rearrangement joins TRBV25-1 to TRBJ1-2; tentatively, D is TRBD1 (6 bases). Germline assignment: CDR1 MGHDK and CDR2 SYGVNS. The CDR3 loop spans 13 amino acids. V was cut by 2 bases and J by 7 bases, with 11 bases left in between. The CDR3 DNA sequence: TGTGCCAGCAGTGAAGGGGGCGGCTTTGGCTACACCTTC. It translates to CASSEGGGFGYTF.

The J gene is TRBJ2-7, the V gene TRBV6-4, with a tentative D call TRBD2 (5 bases). Germline loops: CDR1 MRHNA, CDR2 SNTAGT. The CDR3 spans 14 residues. The V and J ends lost 4 bases and 2 bases respectively, with 12 bases between them. This CDR3 reads CASSALPAAYEQYV. CDR3 DNA: TGTGCCAGCAGTGCCCTACCAGCGGCCTACGAGCAGTACGTC.

The CDR3 DNA reads as TGTGCCAGCGGACAGGGCAAAAACTATGGCTACACCTTC. This translates into CASGQGKNYGYTF. The chain employs TRBV9 and TRBJ1-2; TRBD1 matches 8 bases. V shed 7 bases and J 2 bases; nucleotides not matched to a gene: 4. CDR3 size: 13 residues. Germline CDR1 and CDR2: SGDLS and YYNGEE.

As concerns this clone: Other DNA sequences in this specimen translate into the identical CDR3. The rearrangement joins TRBV7-2 to TRBJ2-5, with TRBD1 as a possible D gene (6 bases). Trimming took off 1 base at V and 5 bases at J, with 8 bases between the two ends. The germline V gene has CDR1 SGHTA and CDR2 FQGNSA. This CDR3 has 13 amino acids. DNA for the CDR3: TGTGCCAGCAGCTTAGACAGGGTGGAGACCCAGTACTTC. It encodes CASSLDRVETQYF.

V usage is TRBV4-3 and J usage is TRBJ1-2, with unresolved D. This CDR3 region has 17 residues. V lost 1 base to trimming and J lost 0 bases, with 15 bases between them. Germline CDR1 reads LGHNA; CDR2 reads YSLEER. The CDR3 loop is CASSQATGGQANYGYTF. The CDR3 bases are TGCGCCAGCAGCCAAGCCACTGGAGGGCAAGCTAACTATGGCTACACCTTC.

As DNA, the CDR3 is TGTGCCCGAAGGAGCAGTCTGAACACTGAAGCTTTCTTT. Its protein product is CARRSSLNTEAFF. The gene calls are TRBV30 and TRBJ1-1; D is uncertain. CDR3 length: 13 residues. The germline V gene has CDR1 GTSNPN and CDR2 SVGIG (reference sequence). V lost 8 bases and J lost 0, with 13 bases in between.

The chain links TRBV5-6 to TRBJ2-5; D is unclear. There are 13 residues in the CDR3. Germline V gene data show CDR1 as SGHDT and CDR2 as YYEEEE. V was trimmed by 2 bases and J by 2 bases, leaving 7 bases between them. CDR3 nucleotide sequence: TGTGCCAGCAGCTTAGTACTACAAGAGACCCAGTACTTC. This gives the protein CASSLVLQETQYF.

The chain recombines TRBV10-3 with TRBJ2-3; D might be TRBD2 (6 bases). Looked up from germline, CDR1 is ENHRY and CDR2 is SYGVKD. Trimming left V 3 bases short and J 0 bases short, with 16 bases between. The CDR3 sequence is 17 residues long. The DNA for the CDR3 is TGTGCCATCAGTGAAATTAGCCTAGCGTCTAGCACAGATACGCAGTATTTT. Translated, it gives CAISEISLASSTDTQYF.

The chain couples TRBV29-1 to TRBJ2-7; D call uncertain. V lost 1 base to trimming and J lost 1 base, with 8 bases between them. Germline V gene sequence: CDR1 SQVTM, CDR2 ANQGSEA. This CDR3 comprises 13 residues. The CDR3 DNA follows: TGCAGCGTTGAAGCGGCAGGATCCTACGAGCAGTACTTC. This codes for CSVEAAGSYEQYF.

To note about this clone: This sample also contains other DNA sequences that code for the same CDR3. V and J are TRBV5-1 and TRBJ2-5; D not resolved. Germline V gene sequence: CDR1 SGHRS, CDR2 YFSETQ. CDR3 length: 12 amino acids. V lost 0 bases and J 4 bases, leaving 4 bases between the germline ends. CDR3 amino acids: CASSLAGETQYF. The CDR3 DNA is TGCGCCAGCAGCTTGGCCGGAGAGACCCAGTACTTC.